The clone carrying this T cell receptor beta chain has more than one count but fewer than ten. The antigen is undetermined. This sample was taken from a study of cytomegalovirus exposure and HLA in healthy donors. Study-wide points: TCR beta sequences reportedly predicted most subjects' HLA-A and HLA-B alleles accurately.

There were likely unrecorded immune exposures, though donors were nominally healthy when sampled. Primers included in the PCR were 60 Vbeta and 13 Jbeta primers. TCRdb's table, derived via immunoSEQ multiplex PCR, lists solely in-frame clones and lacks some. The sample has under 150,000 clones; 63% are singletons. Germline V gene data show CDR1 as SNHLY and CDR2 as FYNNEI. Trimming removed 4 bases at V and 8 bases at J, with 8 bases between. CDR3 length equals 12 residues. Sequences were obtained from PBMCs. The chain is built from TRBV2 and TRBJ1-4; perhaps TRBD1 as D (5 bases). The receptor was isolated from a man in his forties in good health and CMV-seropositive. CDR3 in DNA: TGTGCCAGCAGTGGGGCAGGGGAAAAACTGTTTTTT. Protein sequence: CASSGAGEKLFF.